A selection of T cell receptor beta chains follows, all from one sample in a study of T cell responses to AZD1222 COVID-19 vaccine. The table came from immunoSEQ multiplex PCR; TCRdb's copy has only in-frame clones and leaves some out. The sample has around 140,000 clones, more than 90% seen once; the top ten hold around 1.7%. This sample comprised peripheral blood, obtained on day 0 of AZD1222 vaccination. These receptors were obtained from an adult in good health. Both conserved end residues are part of each CDR3. The D gene is left open where the match is weak. Size values are once, few and many counts, or a class for expanded clones, and some rows have none.

d_call	clone_size	v_call	j_call	cdr3_nt	cdr3_aa
-	-	TRBV10-3	TRBJ1-5	TGTGCCATCAGTGCAGCGACAGGTGATAGCAATCAGCCCCAGCATTTT	CAISAATGDSNQPQHF
-	few	TRBV5-4	TRBJ2-3	TGTGCCAGCAGCCAATCCGGGGGTGAAGGGTCAGATACGCAGTATTTT	CASSQSGGEGSDTQYF
-	-	TRBV6-5	TRBJ2-7	TGTGCCAGCACCCCGGGGGGCGGGACGTTCCACGAGCAGTACTTC	CASTPGGGTFHEQYF
TRBD1	-	TRBV4-1	TRBJ2-6	TGCGCCAGCAGCCAAGACGACAGGGCATCCCCATCTGGGGCCAACGTCCTGACTTTC	CASSQDDRASPSGANVLTF
-	once	TRBV19	TRBJ2-3	TGTGCCAGTAGTATAGTGGGGGCCGCCGATACGCAGTATTTT	CASSIVGAADTQYF
TRBD2	-	TRBV27	TRBJ2-7	TGTGCCAGCTCGGACAGCCTGTGGGCTAGCGGGAAACCCTACGAGCAGTACTTC	CASSDSLWASGKPYEQYF
-	once	TRBV5-4	TRBJ2-3	TGTGCCAGCAGCTTGGTTCCGCGGCTCACAGATACGCAGTATTTT	CASSLVPRLTDTQYF
-	-	TRBV27	TRBJ2-2	TGTGCCAGCAGTTTACAGGGGGGGACCGGGGAGCTGTTTTTT	CASSLQGGTGELFF
-	few	TRBV12-3/TRBV12-4	TRBJ1-1	TGTGCCAGCAGTCCTCGGGCTAGAGAAGCTTTCTTT	CASSPRAREAFF
TRBD1	-	TRBV19	TRBJ1-5	TGTGCCGCCTCAAGACAGGGGGTAAGCAATCAGCCCCAGCATTTT	CAASRQGVSNQPQHF
-	-	TRBV19	TRBJ1-6	TGTGCCAGTTCCGGGACGGTTTATAATTCACCCCTCCACTTT	CASSGTVYNSPLHF
-	-	TRBV3-1/TRBV3-2	TRBJ2-1	TGTGCCAGCAGCCGAGACAGATACAATGAGCAGTTCTTC	CASSRDRYNEQFF
-	-	TRBV7-9	TRBJ1-1	TGTGCCAGCAGCGAAGGACTGTGGAACACTGAAGCTTTCTTT	CASSEGLWNTEAFF
TRBD1	-	TRBV30	TRBJ1-5	TGTGCCTGGAGCCCGACAGGGGTCAATCAGCCCCAGCATTTT	CAWSPTGVNQPQHF
TRBD1	-	TRBV6-5	TRBJ2-7	TGTGCCAGCAGTACTCGGGACAGGGGGTACAGAGAGCAGTACTTC	CASSTRDRGYREQYF
-	-	TRBV9	TRBJ1-2	TGTGCCAGCAGCGTATCGTACAGCTCCCATGGCTACACCTTC	CASSVSYSSHGYTF
-	-	TRBV2	TRBJ2-1	TGTGCCAGCAGTGACTACAATGAGCAGTTCTTC	CASSDYNEQFF
-	-	TRBV5-1	TRBJ2-3	TGCGCCAGCAGCTTCCTGGCGGGACTTAGCACAGATACGCAGTATTTT	CASSFLAGLSTDTQYF
-	-	TRBV30	TRBJ2-5	TGTGCCTGGAGTCCGACGGGATCTTACCAAGAGACCCAGTACTTC	CAWSPTGSYQETQYF
-	few	TRBV5-1	TRBJ1-1	TGCGCCAGCAGCTTGGCCTCTAGTTACACTGAAGCTTTCTTT	CASSLASSYTEAFF
TRBD1	-	TRBV6-5	TRBJ1-1	TGTGCCAGCAGACAGGGGCAGCACACTGAAGCTTTCTTT	CASRQGQHTEAFF
TRBD1	-	TRBV9	TRBJ1-2	TGTGCCAGCAGCGTAGATCACAGGGGAAAATCGAGTGGCTACACCTTC	CASSVDHRGKSSGYTF
TRBD2	once	TRBV7-2	TRBJ2-3	TGTGCCACTTCACTAGCGGGAGGGGGGACAGATACGCAGTATTTT	CATSLAGGGTDTQYF
TRBD2	-	TRBV27	TRBJ2-7	TGTGCCAGCAGCCTTACTAGCGGCTACGAGCAGTACTTC	CASSLTSGYEQYF
-	-	TRBV27	TRBJ1-2	TGTGCCAGCAGTCCGCGGGAGAACTTGGGCTACACCTTC	CASSPRENLGYTF
-	-	TRBV2	TRBJ1-5	TGTGCCAGCAGTGAAGGGTTTGGGGGCAATCAGCCCCAGCATTTT	CASSEGFGGNQPQHF
-	few	TRBV29-1	TRBJ2-3	TGCAGCGTTGATCCCTGGGCCACAGATACGCAGTATTTT	CSVDPWATDTQYF
-	-	TRBV5-1	TRBJ2-3	TGCGCCAGCAGCTTGGGAGACTCCTTCCCCCTTGATACGCAGTATTTT	CASSLGDSFPLDTQYF
-	-	TRBV15	TRBJ1-3	TGTGCCACCAGCAGAGGGGGAGCCCGCTCTGGAAACACCATATATTTT	CATSRGGARSGNTIYF
-	-	TRBV18	TRBJ1-1	TGTGCCAGCTCACCGGTTTCGAACACTGAAGCTTTCTTT	CASSPVSNTEAFF
-	-	TRBV30	TRBJ2-4	TGTGCCTGGAGTTTAACGTGGGGGAAGGGGAACATTCAGTACTTC	CAWSLTWGKGNIQYF